The 10 T cell receptor beta chains in this list originate from one sample, sequenced in a study of T cell responses to AZD1222 COVID-19 vaccine. Data came from immunoSEQ multiplex PCR; TCRdb stores just in-frame clones and leaves some out. The sample lists over 75,000 clones, 70% to 90% occurring once. The sample here was peripheral blood, taken 28 days after the second AZD1222 dose. These receptors were collected from an adult who received the AZD1222 COVID-19 vaccine.

J is TRBJ1-1 and V is TRBV5-1, with D tentatively TRBD1 (5 bases). CDR1 is SGHRS and CDR2 is YFSETQ in the germline V gene. Trimming shortened V by 0 bases and J by 3 bases, and 6 bases separated the two germline ends. The CDR3 totals 13 residues. The CDR3 DNA follows: TGCGCCAGCAGCTTGGTGGGGGACACTGAAGCTTTCTTT. Translated: CASSLVGDTEAFF.

The rearrangement joins TRBV13 to TRBJ2-5; 9 bases line up with TRBD2. The V and J ends lost 2 bases and 2 bases, in that order; junction bases with no gene match: 0. The CDR3 is 14 amino acids. Per the germline V gene, CDR1 is PRHDT and CDR2 is FYEKMQ (reference sequence). This CDR3 reads CASSLLAGQETQYF. The CDR3 coding sequence is TGTGCCAGCAGCTTACTAGCGGGACAAGAGACCCAGTACTTC.

The V call is TRBV10-3, the J call TRBJ1-1, with 7 bases aligning to TRBD1. Germline values: CDR1 ENHRY, CDR2 SYGVKD. The CDR3 has 14 residues. With 6 bases clipped from V and 5 bases from J, the junction kept 9 bases outside the gene matches. CDR3 sequence (DNA): TGTGCCATCAGCGAGGGCAGGGGGGATACTGAAGCTTTCTTT. This codes for CAISEGRGDTEAFF.

The rearrangement joins TRBV4-3 to TRBJ1-2; D uncertain. The CDR3 extends over 14 amino acids. Trimming left V 0 bases short and J 5 bases short, with 10 bases between. Germline values: CDR1 LGHNA, CDR2 YSLEER. CDR3 loop: CASSQEQVFYGYTF. As DNA, the CDR3 is TGCGCCAGCAGCCAAGAACAAGTTTTTTATGGCTACACCTTC.

The chain joins TRBV6-5 to TRBJ1-1; maybe TRBD1 (6 bases). Germline CDR1 reads MNHEY; CDR2 reads SVGAGI. V was trimmed by 8 bases and J by 4 bases, leaving 17 bases between them. The CDR3 has 14 amino acids. CDR3 DNA sequence: TGTGCCAGCGCCCTCTTGGGGGCGGGCACTGAAGCTTTCTTT. Translation: CASALLGAGTEAFF.

V gene TRBV19 combines with J gene TRBJ1-1; D is undetermined. This CDR3 spans 14 amino acids. V dropped 5 bases and J dropped 2 bases, with 12 bases sitting between them. Germline loops: CDR1 LNHDA, CDR2 SQIVND (reference sequence). CDR3 loop: CASSFGSLNTEAFF. The CDR3 nucleotides are TGTGCCAGTAGTTTCGGGTCTCTTAACACTGAAGCTTTCTTT. Full variable domain (outside the CDR3, taken from reference TRBV19 and TRBJ1-1): DGGITQSPKYLFRKEGQNVTLSCEQNLNHDAMYWYRQDPGQGLRLIYYSQIVNDFQKGDIAEGYSVSREKKESFPLTVTSAQKNPTAFYLCASSFGSLNTEAFFGQGTRLTVV.

This clone was counted once. The chain couples TRBV2 to TRBJ1-4; tentative D call: TRBD1 (5 bases). Trimming shortened V by 6 bases and J by 7 bases, and 15 bases separated the two germline ends. Germline V gene sequence: CDR1 SNHLY, CDR2 FYNNEI. The CDR3 has 14 amino acids. DNA for the CDR3: TGTGCCAGCAGCGGGGCCGCCGGCGGTGAAAAACTGTTTTTT. This translates into CASSGAAGGEKLFF.

This rearrangement joins TRBV27 to TRBJ2-7; 10 positions agree with TRBD1. The J segment lost 5 bases and the V segment lost 5 bases, leaving 9 bases of the junction unmatched. Per the germline V gene, CDR1 is MNHEY and CDR2 is SMNVEV (reference sequence). CDR3 size: 15 residues. The CDR3: CASSPAGTGENEQYF. As DNA, the CDR3 is TGTGCCAGCAGTCCTGCCGGGACAGGGGAGAACGAGCAGTACTTC.

On this clone: Other nucleotide sequences from this sample produce the same CDR3. The chain couples TRBV18 to TRBJ1-1; D remains ambiguous. Germline values: CDR1 KGHSH, CDR2 LQKENI. V shed 2 bases and J shed 0 bases, with 4 bases lying between them. The CDR3 is 13 amino acids. The CDR3 loop reads CASSPGMNTEAFF. DNA for the CDR3: TGTGCCAGCTCACCAGGGATGAACACTGAAGCTTTCTTT.

The chain links TRBV7-3 to TRBJ2-3, with D tentatively TRBD1 or TRBD2 (5 bases each). The V end lost 3 bases, the J end lost 0 bases, and 7 bases lay between the germline ends. Germline V lookup: CDR1 SGHTA, CDR2 FQGTGA. This CDR3 has 14 amino acids. The CDR3 spells CASSLGVSTDTQYF. CDR3 in DNA: TGTGCCAGCAGCTTGGGGGTTAGCACAGATACGCAGTATTTT.